Listed below are T cell receptor beta chains from one sample, sequenced in a study of cytomegalovirus exposure and HLA in healthy donors. The table came from immunoSEQ multiplex PCR; TCRdb's copy has only in-frame clones and leaves some out. Of around 130,000 clones in the sample, about 61% were seen once. The sample comprised PBMCs. Receptor source: a male donor in good health and CMV-seronegative. Both conserved end residues are part of each CDR3. Each record gives: clone size, D gene, V gene, J gene, CDR3 DNA, CDR3 protein. D genes are given only for firm matches. The size field is filled for only some rows; it gives once, few, many or a size class.

-	-	TRBV30	TRBJ1-4	TGTGCCTGGAGTGTCAACGAGGGTCAGGGGAGAAAACTGTTTTTT	CAWSVNEGQGRKLFF
-	TRBD2	TRBV6-4	TRBJ2-3	TGTGCCAGCAGTGAGGCTAGCGGGGCCACAGATACGCAGTATTTT	CASSEASGATDTQYF
few	TRBD2	TRBV9	TRBJ2-1	TGTGCCAGCAGCACGCTGGGACTAGATGGGAATGAGCAGTTCTTC	CASSTLGLDGNEQFF
few	-	TRBV5-6	TRBJ2-3	TGTGCCAGCAGCCCTTACACAGATACGCAGTATTTT	CASSPYTDTQYF
few	TRBD2	TRBV27	TRBJ2-2	TGTGCCAGCAGTATCACTAGCGGGGGGCCCTACACCGGGGAGCTGTTTTTT	CASSITSGGPYTGELFF
few	TRBD1	TRBV9	TRBJ2-1	TGTGCCAGCAGTGAGACCCAGGGGGCTAGGGATGAGCAGTTCTTC	CASSETQGARDEQFF
-	TRBD1	TRBV6-5	TRBJ2-7	TGTGCCAGCAGAAATCACAGGGGCTACGAGCAGTACTTC	CASRNHRGYEQYF
-	-	TRBV7-9	TRBJ2-1	TGTGCCAGCAGCTTAGATCAGGGATACAATGAGCAGTTCTTC	CASSLDQGYNEQFF
-	TRBD2	TRBV19	TRBJ2-1	TGTGCCAGTAGTAGTAGCGGGGGGGCCTTTGAGAATGAGCAGTTCTTC	CASSSSGGAFENEQFF
-	TRBD2	TRBV5-1	TRBJ2-7	TGCGCCAGCAGGGGACTAGCGGGTAACTCCTACGAGCAGTACTTC	CASRGLAGNSYEQYF
-	-	TRBV7-2	TRBJ2-1	TGTGCCAGCAGCTTAGCAGTTGACAGCTCCTACAATGAGCAGTTCTTC	CASSLAVDSSYNEQFF
-	TRBD1	TRBV9	TRBJ2-2	TGTGCCAGCGGAGGGGACGGGACAGGTAACACCGGGGAGCTGTTTTTT	CASGGDGTGNTGELFF
-	-	TRBV7-9	TRBJ1-1	TGTGCTAGCAGCCCGTCGACAGTGGCAAACACTGAAGCTTTCTTT	CASSPSTVANTEAFF
few	TRBD2	TRBV30	TRBJ2-3	TGTGCCGGGACTAGCGGTACAGATACGCAGTATTTT	CAGTSGTDTQYF
-	TRBD2	TRBV7-3	TRBJ2-3	TGTGCCAGCAGCTTAACGTGGAATAGCGGGGGGACGACAGATACGCAGTATTTT	CASSLTWNSGGTTDTQYF
-	TRBD1	TRBV4-3	TRBJ1-2	TGCGCCAGCAGCCAAGGTAGGGACAGACCCTATGGCTACACCTTC	CASSQGRDRPYGYTF
-	TRBD1	TRBV5-4	TRBJ1-4	TGTGCCAGCAGCATACGACAGGGGACTAATGAAAAACTGTTTTTT	CASSIRQGTNEKLFF